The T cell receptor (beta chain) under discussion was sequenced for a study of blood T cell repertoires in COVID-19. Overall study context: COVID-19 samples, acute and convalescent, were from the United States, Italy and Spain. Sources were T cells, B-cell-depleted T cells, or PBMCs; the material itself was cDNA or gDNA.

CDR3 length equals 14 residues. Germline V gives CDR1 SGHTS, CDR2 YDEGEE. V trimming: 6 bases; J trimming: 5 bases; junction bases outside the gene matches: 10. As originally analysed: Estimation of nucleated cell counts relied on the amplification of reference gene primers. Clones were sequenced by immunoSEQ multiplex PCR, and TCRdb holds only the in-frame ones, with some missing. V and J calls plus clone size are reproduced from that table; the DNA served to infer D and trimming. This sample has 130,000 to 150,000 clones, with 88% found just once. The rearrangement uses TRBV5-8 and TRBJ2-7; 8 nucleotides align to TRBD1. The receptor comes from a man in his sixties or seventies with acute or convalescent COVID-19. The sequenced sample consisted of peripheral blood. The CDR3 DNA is TGTGCCAGCACCTACCGGGACAGGAAGAACGAGCAGTACTTC. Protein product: CASTYRDRKNEQYF. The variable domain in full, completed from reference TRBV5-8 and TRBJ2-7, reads EAGVTQSPTHLIKTRGQQATLRCSPISGHTSVYWYQQALGLGLQFLLWYDEGEERNRGNFPPRFSGRQFPNYSSELNVNALELEDSALYLCASTYRDRKNEQYFGPGTRLTVT.